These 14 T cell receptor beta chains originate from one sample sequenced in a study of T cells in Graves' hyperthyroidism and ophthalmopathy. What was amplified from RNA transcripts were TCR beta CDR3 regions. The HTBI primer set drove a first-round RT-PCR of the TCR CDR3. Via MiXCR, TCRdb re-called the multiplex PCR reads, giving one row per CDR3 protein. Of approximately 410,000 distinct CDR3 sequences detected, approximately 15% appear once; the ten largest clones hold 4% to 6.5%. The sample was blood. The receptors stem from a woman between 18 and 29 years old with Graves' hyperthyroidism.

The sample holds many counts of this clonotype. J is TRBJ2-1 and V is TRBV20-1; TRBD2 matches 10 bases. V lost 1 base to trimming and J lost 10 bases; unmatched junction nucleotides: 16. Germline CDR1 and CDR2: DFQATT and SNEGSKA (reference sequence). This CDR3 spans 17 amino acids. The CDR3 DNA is TGCAGTGCTAGAGGTGGGGAGGGTCTAGCGGGAGATCGGGAGCAGTTCTTC. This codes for CSARGGEGLAGDREQFF.

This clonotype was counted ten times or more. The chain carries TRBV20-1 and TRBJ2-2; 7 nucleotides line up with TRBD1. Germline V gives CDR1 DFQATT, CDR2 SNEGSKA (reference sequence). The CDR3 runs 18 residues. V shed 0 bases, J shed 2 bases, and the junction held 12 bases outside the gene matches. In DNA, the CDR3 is TGCAGTGCTAGAGAGCAAGAGGGGGCACGATACAACACCGGGGAGCTGTTTTTT. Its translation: CSAREQEGARYNTGELFF.

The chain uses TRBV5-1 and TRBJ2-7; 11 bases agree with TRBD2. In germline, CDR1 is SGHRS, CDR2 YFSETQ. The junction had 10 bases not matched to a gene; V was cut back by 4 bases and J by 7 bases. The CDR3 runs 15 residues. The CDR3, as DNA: TGCGCCAGCAGCGGAGGACTAGCGGGTGGCAATGAGCAGTACTTC. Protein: CASSGGLAGGNEQYF.

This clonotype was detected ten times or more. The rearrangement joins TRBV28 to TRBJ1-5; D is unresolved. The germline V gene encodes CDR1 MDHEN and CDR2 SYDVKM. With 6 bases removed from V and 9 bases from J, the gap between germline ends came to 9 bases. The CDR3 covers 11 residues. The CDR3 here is CASSQMRPQHF. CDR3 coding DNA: TGTGCCAGCAGCCAGATGCGGCCCCAGCATTTT.

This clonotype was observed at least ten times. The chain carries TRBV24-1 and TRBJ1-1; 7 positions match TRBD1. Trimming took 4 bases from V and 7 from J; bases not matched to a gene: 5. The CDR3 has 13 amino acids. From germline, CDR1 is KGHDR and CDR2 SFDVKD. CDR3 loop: CATSDRDSREAFF. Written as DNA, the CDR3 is TGTGCCACCAGTGACCGGGACAGCCGTGAAGCTTTCTTT.

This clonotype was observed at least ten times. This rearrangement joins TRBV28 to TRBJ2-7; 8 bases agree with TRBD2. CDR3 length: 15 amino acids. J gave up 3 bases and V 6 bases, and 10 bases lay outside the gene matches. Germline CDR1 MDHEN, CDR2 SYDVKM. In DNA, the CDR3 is TGTGCCAGCAGCTACCTTCGGGAGGGGTTCTACGAGCAGTACTTC. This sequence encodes CASSYLREGFYEQYF.

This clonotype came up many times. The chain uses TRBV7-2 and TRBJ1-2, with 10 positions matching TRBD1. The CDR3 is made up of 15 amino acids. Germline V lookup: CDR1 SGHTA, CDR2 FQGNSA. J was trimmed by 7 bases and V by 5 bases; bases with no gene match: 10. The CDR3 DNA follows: TGTGCCAGCAGCCAGCGGACAGGGGGTATTGGTGGCTACACCTTC. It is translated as CASSQRTGGIGGYTF.

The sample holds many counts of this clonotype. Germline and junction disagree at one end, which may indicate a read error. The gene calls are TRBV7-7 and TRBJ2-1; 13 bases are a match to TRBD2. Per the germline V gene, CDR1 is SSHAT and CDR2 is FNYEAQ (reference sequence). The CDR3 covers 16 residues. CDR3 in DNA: TGTGCTAGCAGCCCCGGACTAGCGGGAGTTCCGGATGAGCAGTTCTTC. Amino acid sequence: CASSPGLAGVPDEQFF.

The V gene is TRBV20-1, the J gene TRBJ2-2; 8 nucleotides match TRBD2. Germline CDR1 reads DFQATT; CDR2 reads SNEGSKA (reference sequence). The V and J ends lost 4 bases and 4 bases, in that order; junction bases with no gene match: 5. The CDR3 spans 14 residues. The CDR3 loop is CSAKAGVSTGELFF. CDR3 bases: TGCAGTGCTAAAGCGGGAGTCAGCACCGGGGAGCTGTTTTTT.

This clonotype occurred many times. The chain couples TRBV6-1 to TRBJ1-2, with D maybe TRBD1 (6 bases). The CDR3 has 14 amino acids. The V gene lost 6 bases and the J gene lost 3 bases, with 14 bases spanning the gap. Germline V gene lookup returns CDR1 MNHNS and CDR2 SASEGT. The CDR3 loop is CASRSGDTDYGYTF. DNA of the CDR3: TGTGCCAGCAGATCGGGGGACACAGACTATGGCTACACCTTC.

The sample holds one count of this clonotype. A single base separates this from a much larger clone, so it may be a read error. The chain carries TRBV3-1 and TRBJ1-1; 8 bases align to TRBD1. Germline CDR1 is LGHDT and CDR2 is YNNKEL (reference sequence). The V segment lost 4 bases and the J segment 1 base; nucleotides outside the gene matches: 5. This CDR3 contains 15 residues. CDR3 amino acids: CASSPPGTGNTEAFF. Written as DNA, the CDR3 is TGTGCCAGCAGCCCTCCCGGGACAGGGAACACTGAAGCTTTCTTT.

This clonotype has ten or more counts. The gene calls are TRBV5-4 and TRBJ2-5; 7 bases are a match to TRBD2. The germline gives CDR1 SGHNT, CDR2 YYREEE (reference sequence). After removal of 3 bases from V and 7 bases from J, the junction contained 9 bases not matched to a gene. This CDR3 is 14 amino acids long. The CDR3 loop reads CASSSPGLEATQYF. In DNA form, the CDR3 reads TGTGCCAGCAGCTCGCCCGGACTAGAGGCGACCCAGTACTTC.

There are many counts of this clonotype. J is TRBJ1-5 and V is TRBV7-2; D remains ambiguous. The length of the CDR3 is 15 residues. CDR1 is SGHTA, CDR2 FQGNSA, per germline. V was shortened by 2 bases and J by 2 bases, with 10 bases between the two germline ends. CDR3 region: CASSLRVTGNQPQHF. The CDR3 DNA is TGTGCCAGCAGCTTAAGGGTAACGGGCAATCAGCCCCAGCATTTT.

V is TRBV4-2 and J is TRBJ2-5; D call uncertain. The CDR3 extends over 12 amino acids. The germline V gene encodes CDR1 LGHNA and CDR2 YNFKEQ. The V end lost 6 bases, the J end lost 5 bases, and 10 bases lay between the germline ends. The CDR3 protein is CASSKGGETQYF. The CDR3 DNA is TGTGCCAGCAGTAAGGGTGGGGAGACCCAGTACTTC.